The clone carrying this T cell receptor (beta chain) was found a few times. Samples came from axillary lymph nodes draining the breast cancer. Trimming took 9 bases from V and 0 from J; bases not matched to a gene: 10. CDR1 SGHTS and CDR2 YDEGEE come from the germline V gene. This CDR3 is 15 amino acids long. The sample originates from a study of breast tumors, draining lymph nodes, adjacent tissues. TCRdb recomputed calls from the multiplex PCR reads with MiXCR, one row per CDR3 protein. The table lists over 100,000 distinct CDR3 sequences, 20% to 25% of them singletons. V gene TRBV5-8 combines with J gene TRBJ2-3; 7 bases are a match to TRBD1. Sequences were obtained from axillary lymph node tissue. The receptor's source is a female donor with breast cancer. Some clones in this sample may be carry-over from other donors' samples. The CDR3 loop reads CAIRLRDRSTDTQYF. The CDR3, as DNA: TGTGCCATCAGACTCCGGGACAGAAGCACAGATACGCAGTATTTT.